The next 32 T cell receptor beta chains were all read from a single sample in a study of Ad26.COV2.S vaccination and SARS-CoV-2 variants. Libraries were prepared by immunoSEQ multiplex PCR; TCRdb keeps only in-frame clonotypes and omits some of them. The sample has hundreds of thousands of clones, around 90% seen once. Sequences were derived from peripheral blood, sampled after recovery from COVID-19. Source of these receptors: a human donor who had recovered from COVID-19.

The chain links TRBV29-1 to TRBJ2-6; TRBD1 matches at 8 bases. CDR1 is SQVTM, CDR2 ANQGSEA, per germline. The CDR3 extends over 22 amino acids. After removal of 0 bases from V and 2 bases from J, the junction contained 21 bases not matched to a gene. The DNA of the CDR3 is TGCAGCGTTGAAGAAAAGAGTAGGGGGACAGGTCGTTCAAGGCCTGGGGCCAACGTCCTGACTTTC. It codes for CSVEEKSRGTGRSRPGANVLTF. The full variable domain, with the rest looked up from reference TRBV29-1 and TRBJ2-6, is SAVISQKPSRDICQRGTSLTIQCQVDSQVTMMFWYRQQPGQSLTLIATANQGSEATYESGFVIDKFPISRPNLTFSTLTVSNMSPEDSSIYLCSVEEKSRGTGRSRPGANVLTFGAGSRLTVL.

This chain links TRBV2 with TRBJ2-1, with TRBD2 matching over 10 bases. The CDR3 covers 16 residues. Trimming removed 2 bases from V and 1 base from J; junction bases left unmatched: 2. Germline-derived CDR1 and CDR2 are SNHLY and FYNNEI. Written as DNA, the CDR3 is TGTGCCAGCAGTGAACTAGCGGGGGTTTCCTACAATGAGCAGTTCTTC. This sequence encodes CASSELAGVSYNEQFF. Looking up the rest from reference TRBV2 and TRBJ2-1 gives the full variable domain: EPEVTQTPSHQVTQMGQEVILRCVPISNHLYFYWYRQILGQKVEFLVSFYNNEISEKSEIFDDQFSVERPDGSNFTLKIRSTKLEDSAMYFCASSELAGVSYNEQFFGPGTRLTVL.

The chain uses TRBV5-7 and TRBJ1-5; 10 bases are shared with TRBD1. TRBV5-7 has ORF status, its function being uncertain. This CDR3 comprises 16 residues. Trimming took 6 bases from V and 3 from J; bases not matched to a gene: 9. In DNA, the CDR3 is TGTGCCAGCACCCCCGGGACAGGGGATTACAATCAGCCCCAGCATTTT. This sequence encodes CASTPGTGDYNQPQHF.

The V gene is TRBV11-3, the J gene TRBJ2-7; 9 bases map to TRBD1. The V segment lost 5 bases and the J segment 2 bases; nucleotides outside the gene matches: 7. Germline values: CDR1 SGHNT, CDR2 YENEEA. The CDR3 contains 15 residues. CDR3 nucleotide sequence: TGTGCCAGCAGCCCCGGGACAGGGAAAACCTACGAGCAGTACTTC. This codes for CASSPGTGKTYEQYF.

In this sample, this clone turned up once. This chain connects TRBV4-1 to TRBJ2-1; TRBD2 agrees at 9 bases. Unmatched junction bases numbered 11, after V lost 1 base and J lost 10 bases. Germline V gene sequence: CDR1 MGHRA, CDR2 YSYEKL. This CDR3 region has 16 residues. CDR3: CASSQVDFGLAREQFF. Here the CDR3 DNA reads TGCGCCAGCAGCCAAGTTGACTTCGGACTAGCGCGGGAGCAGTTCTTC.

The V call is TRBV19, the J call TRBJ1-3; D unresolved. Between the trimmed V and J ends, which lost 3 bases and 0 bases, there was a span of 9 bases. Per germline, CDR1 LNHDA and CDR2 SQIVND (reference sequence). The CDR3 is 15 amino acids. DNA of the CDR3: TGTGCCAGTAGTATGGGCAGGTTCTCTGGAAACACCATATATTTT. Encoded protein: CASSMGRFSGNTIYF.

The rearrangement links TRBV18 to TRBJ1-2; tentative D call: TRBD1 (6 bases). The ends were cut back, 3 bases at V and 4 bases at J, with 9 bases in the middle. The CDR3 runs to 13 residues. Germline CDR1 and CDR2: KGHSH and LQKENI. Written as DNA, the CDR3 is TGTGCCAGCTCACCCGGACAGCTCTATGGCTACACCTTC. Residues: CASSPGQLYGYTF. Combining the CDR3 with reference TRBV18 and TRBJ1-2 gives the whole variable domain NAGVMQNPRHLVRRRGQEARLRCSPMKGHSHVYWYRQLPEEGLKFMVYLQKENIIDESGMPKERFSAEFPKEGPSILRIQQVVRGDSAAYFCASSPGQLYGYTFGSGTRLTVV.

CDR3 region: CATAGGLSNQPQHF. The CDR3 DNA reads TGTGCCACCGCAGGAGGGCTGAGCAATCAGCCCCAGCATTTT. The chain joins TRBV15 to TRBJ1-5; D is undetermined. This CDR3 has 14 amino acids. V was cut by 8 bases and J by 1 base, with 12 bases left in between. Germline loops: CDR1 LNHNV, CDR2 YYDKDF (reference sequence).

This clone was picked up one time. The chain has TRBV5-1 and TRBJ2-1, with TRBD1 matching 7 bases. The V gene end was trimmed by 4 bases and the J gene end by 2 bases; junction bases not matched to a gene: 6. CDR1 SGHRS and CDR2 YFSETQ come from the germline V gene. The length of the CDR3 is 15 residues. The CDR3 protein is CASSPTGNTYNEQFF. The CDR3 DNA reads as TGCGCCAGCAGCCCGACAGGGAATACCTACAATGAGCAGTTCTTC.

The CDR3 reads CASSIDHAGVTYEQYF. The CDR3 nucleotides read TGTGCCAGTAGTATAGATCACGCGGGGGTCACCTACGAGCAGTACTTC. The chain employs TRBV19 and TRBJ2-7; 7 bases line up with TRBD2. V lost 0 bases, J lost 2 bases, and 7 bases stayed unmatched. The CDR3 is made up of 16 amino acids. The germline gives CDR1 LNHDA, CDR2 SQIVND (reference sequence).

The CDR3 reads CASSQGQISYNEQFF. CDR3 nucleotides: TGTGCCAGCAGCCAAGGACAGATCTCCTACAATGAGCAGTTCTTC. The rearrangement links TRBV5-8 to TRBJ2-1, with D possibly matching TRBD1 (6 bases). V was pared by 4 bases and J by 0 bases, with 11 bases between. The CDR3 runs 15 residues. Germline V gene data show CDR1 as SGHTS and CDR2 as YDEGEE.

The chain couples TRBV3-1 (or the pseudogene TRBV3-2) to TRBJ2-7; a weak D match, TRBD2 (7 bases). The CDR3 runs to 21 residues. Germline CDR1 reads LGHDT; CDR2 reads YNNKEL (reference sequence). V lost 0 bases to trimming and J lost 4 bases, with 31 bases between them. The CDR3 DNA reads TGTGCCAGCAGCCAAGATCCAAGGGGGGGTGGTGAAAATTCTCGGTCGTACGAGCAGTACTTC. Protein product: CASSQDPRGGGENSRSYEQYF.

A single count supports this clone. The chain links TRBV6-5 to TRBJ1-1; D call uncertain. CDR1 MNHEY and CDR2 SVGAGI come from the germline V gene. V was trimmed by 0 bases and J by 6 bases, leaving 8 bases between them. The CDR3 covers 13 residues. CDR3 protein: CASSYSVIAEAFF. In nucleotides, the CDR3 is TGTGCCAGCAGTTACTCTGTCATCGCTGAAGCTTTCTTT.

The V gene is TRBV3-1 (or the pseudogene TRBV3-2), the J gene TRBJ2-5; 8 positions match TRBD2. Germline V gene data show CDR1 as LGHDT and CDR2 as YNNKEL (reference sequence). The length of the CDR3 is 18 residues. The ends lost 0 bases at V and 4 bases at J; junction bases unmatched: 13. The DNA of the CDR3 is TGTGCCAGCAGCCAAGATTCCGGGGTAGCGGGGTTCCGAGAGACCCAGTACTTC. This encodes CASSQDSGVAGFRETQYF.

The gene calls are TRBV5-1 and TRBJ1-1; the match to TRBD1 covers 7 bases. From germline, CDR1 is SGHRS and CDR2 YFSETQ. The J segment lost 1 base and the V segment lost 2 bases, leaving 5 bases of the junction unmatched. There are 15 residues in the CDR3. CDR3 protein: CASSFEGAGNTEAFF. The CDR3 DNA is TGCGCCAGCAGCTTCGAGGGGGCGGGGAACACTGAAGCTTTCTTT.

This clone was found once. The genes are TRBV7-2 and TRBJ1-2; 7 bases are a match to TRBD1. The CDR3 is 15 amino acids. From germline, CDR1 is SGHTA and CDR2 FQGNSA. The ends lost 3 bases at V and 2 bases at J; junction bases unmatched: 6. The DNA of the CDR3 is TGTGCCAGCAGCTTGTCGGGACAGTTAAACTATGGCTACACCTTC. This gives the protein CASSLSGQLNYGYTF. The full variable domain, in which reference TRBV7-2 and TRBJ1-2 provide the parts outside the CDR3, is GAGVSQSPSNKVTEKGKDVELRCDPISGHTALYWYRQSLGQGLEFLIYFQGNSAPDKSGLPSDRFSAERTGGSVSTLTIQRTQQEDSAVYLCASSLSGQLNYGYTFGSGTRLTVV.

The J gene is TRBJ1-1, the V gene TRBV7-8; D ambiguous. The CDR3 has 16 amino acids. Trimming removed 4 bases at V and 0 bases at J, with 15 bases between. Germline values: CDR1 SGHVS, CDR2 FQNEAQ. The CDR3 sequence is CASSSTDLGMNTEAFF. The CDR3 DNA sequence: TGTGCCAGCAGCTCAACGGACCTGGGCATGAACACTGAAGCTTTCTTT.

The chain is built from TRBV7-2 and TRBJ2-1; weak D call: TRBD2 (6 bases). The germline gives CDR1 SGHTA, CDR2 FQGNSA. The CDR3 extends over 15 amino acids. Trimming cost V 3 bases and J 6 bases, with 15 bases left between them. The CDR3: CASSFTRAGLNEQFF. The CDR3 nucleotides are TGTGCCAGCAGCTTTACCCGCGCGGGGCTCAATGAGCAGTTCTTC.

The rearrangement joins TRBV5-4 to TRBJ1-2; TRBD1 matches 10 bases. V lost 2 bases to trimming and J lost 8 bases; unmatched junction nucleotides: 9. The CDR3 has 15 amino acids. Germline V gene sequence: CDR1 SGHNT, CDR2 YYREEE (reference sequence). The CDR3 here is CASSLRQGAPSGYTF. The CDR3, as DNA: TGTGCCAGCAGCTTAAGACAGGGGGCTCCCTCCGGCTACACCTTC.

This clone was seen a single time. This chain uses TRBV4-1 with TRBJ2-5, with TRBD2 matching 9 bases. The V segment lost 4 bases and the J segment 4 bases; nucleotides outside the gene matches: 4. Germline CDR1 and CDR2: MGHRA and YSYEKL. This CDR3 is built from 14 residues. The CDR3 DNA reads TGCGCCAGCAGCCTTAAGACTAGCGGAGAGACCCAGTACTTC. Its translation: CASSLKTSGETQYF.

CDR3: CASSQEVGGLAYEQYF. The DNA for the CDR3 is TGCGCCAGCAGCCAAGAAGTCGGGGGCCTTGCTTACGAGCAGTACTTC. The rearrangement uses TRBV4-1 and TRBJ2-7, with D possibly called TRBD1 or TRBD2 (6 bases each). V was cut by 0 bases and J by 4 bases, with 16 bases left in between. CDR1 and CDR2 (germline): MGHRA, YSYEKL. The CDR3 totals 16 residues.

The CDR3: CASSQDPRNNNEQFF. In DNA form, the CDR3 reads TGTGCCAGCAGCCAAGACCCCAGAAACAACAATGAGCAGTTCTTC. The V and J genes are TRBV3-1 (or the pseudogene TRBV3-2) and TRBJ2-1; no clear D gene. The CDR3 has 15 residues. V gave up 0 bases and J gave up 5 bases, with 11 bases separating them. Germline-derived CDR1 and CDR2 are LGHDT and YNNKEL (reference sequence).

Here the CDR3 reads CASSSKGQPQHF. The CDR3 DNA reads TGTGCCAGCAGTTCCAAGGGTCAGCCCCAGCATTTT. This chain links TRBV6-5 with TRBJ1-5; D ambiguous. The germline V gene encodes CDR1 MNHEY and CDR2 SVGAGI. The CDR3 runs 12 residues. Deletions cut 4 bases from V and 6 bases from J, with 7 bases between.

The chain employs TRBV6-4 and TRBJ2-2, with D possibly TRBD2 on 5 matching bases. Germline V gene lookup returns CDR1 MRHNA and CDR2 SNTAGT. With 4 bases removed from V and 4 bases from J, the gap between germline ends came to 13 bases. The CDR3 extends over 15 amino acids. The CDR3 reads CASSGEKEATGELFF. In nucleotides, the CDR3 is TGTGCCAGCAGTGGGGAAAAGGAGGCCACCGGGGAGCTGTTTTTT.

CDR3 residues: CASSLLASGEWDEQYF. DNA of the CDR3: TGTGCCAGCAGCTTACTAGCCTCCGGGGAGTGGGACGAGCAGTACTTC. The J gene is TRBJ2-7, the V gene TRBV7-9; a possible D gene is TRBD2 (5 bases). This CDR3 is 16 amino acids long. CDR1 is SEHNR and CDR2 is FQNEAQ in the germline V gene (reference sequence). With 2 bases removed from V and 5 bases from J, the gap between germline ends came to 19 bases.

V and J are TRBV2 and TRBJ1-1; 9 bases agree with TRBD1. Germline trimming cut 6 bases from V and 1 base from J; bases unmatched to any gene: 9. CDR3 size: 16 residues. CDR1 and CDR2 from the germline V gene are SNHLY and FYNNEI. The CDR3 protein is CASRKTGTGSNTEAFF. CDR3 DNA sequence: TGTGCCAGCAGAAAAACCGGGACAGGGTCGAACACTGAAGCTTTCTTT.

The chain has TRBV6-5 and TRBJ1-1, with unresolved D. Trimming took off 4 bases at V and 1 base at J, with 10 bases between the two ends. From germline, CDR1 is MNHEY and CDR2 SVGAGI. The CDR3 contains 14 residues. The CDR3 coding sequence is TGTGCCAGCAGTTTGGGCGTGACGAACACTGAAGCTTTCTTT. Translation gives CASSLGVTNTEAFF.

CDR3 residues: CASSQGAGNTIYF. The DNA of the CDR3 is TGTGCCAGCTCACAGGGAGCTGGAAACACCATATATTTT. V gene TRBV18 combines with J gene TRBJ1-3, with unresolved D. CDR1 and CDR2 (germline): KGHSH, LQKENI. Trimming stripped 4 bases from V and 2 bases from J, with 6 bases between. The CDR3 has 13 amino acids.

The chain is built from TRBV2 and TRBJ2-4; 8 positions match TRBD1. The germline V gene has CDR1 SNHLY and CDR2 FYNNEI. J lost 0 bases, V lost 4 bases, and 11 bases had no gene match. The CDR3 has 18 residues. The CDR3 DNA reads as TGTGCCAGCAGTGCCGTCCTGGACAGGGCTTTAGCCAAAAACATTCAGTACTTC. Its translation: CASSAVLDRALAKNIQYF.

The V gene is TRBV4-1, the J gene TRBJ2-7, with 9 bases fitting TRBD1. J lost 2 bases, V lost 1 base, and 3 bases had no gene match. The germline V gene has CDR1 MGHRA and CDR2 YSYEKL. CDR3 length: 15 amino acids. CDR3 bases: TGCGCCAGCAGCCAAGTGGGGACAGGGACCTACGAGCAGTACTTC. Protein: CASSQVGTGTYEQYF.

The chain carries TRBV9 and TRBJ1-4; 10 nucleotides match TRBD1. The V and J ends lost 0 bases and 7 bases, in that order; junction bases with no gene match: 3. The CDR3 spans 15 residues. Germline V gene data show CDR1 as SGDLS and CDR2 as YYNGEE. The CDR3 DNA is TGTGCCAGCAGCGTAGGACAGGGGGCCGGTGAAAAACTGTTTTTT. It codes for CASSVGQGAGEKLFF.

The J gene is TRBJ1-1, the V gene TRBV9, with 9 bases aligning to TRBD1. The CDR3 runs 18 residues. CDR1 is SGDLS and CDR2 is YYNGEE in the germline V gene. J lost 0 bases, V lost 0 bases, and 9 bases had no gene match. The CDR3 spells CASSVGGTDRGLNTEAFF. The CDR3 DNA reads as TGTGCCAGCAGCGTAGGGGGGACGGACAGGGGATTGAACACTGAAGCTTTCTTT.